This T cell receptor (beta chain) was captured in a study of shared clonotypes between healthy human individuals (TCRdb year 2020). With regard to the full study: Three men and a couple of women, aged 18 to 49 years, made up the cohort. To increase sequencing depth and limit assay-specific biases, TCR repertoire library preparation and sequencing were carried out by different laboratories using diverse techniques. Leukapheresis yielded between about 0.9 and 10 billion PBMCs per donor. To estimate repertoire size and how much clonotypes are shared between individuals, the study performed deep sequencing of blood TCR repertoires from about five healthy adults. For each donor, three plates each were used for CD4 naive and CD4 memory, two plates were used for CD8 naive, and one plate was used for CD8 memory.

CD8 naive samples were obtained by positive selection for CCR7 among CD45RO-negative cells, yielding a CD45RA+CCR7+ population from which TemRA cells were excluded. Healthy HIV-negative adults with no recently reported acute infections or vaccinations were included as donors. Only Caucasian adults living in Nashville, Tennessee, USA were represented among the donors. After blood collection by leukapheresis, PBMCs were isolated using Ficoll-Histopaque density gradient centrifugation and then cryopreserved in the vapor phase of liquid nitrogen. Analytical flow cytometry was used to check the purity and quantity of every magnetically sorted T cell population. From each sorted fraction, genomic DNA was isolated and quantified by UV absorbance on a Nanodrop 2000c. Using the deep immunoSEQ assay, TCR CDR3 regions were amplified from genomic DNA by multiplex PCR. For each cell subset, the extracted genomic DNA was distributed evenly across all wells of several immunoSEQ 96-well plates, and each plate served as one replicate. For sorted subsets, about 210 ng of genomic DNA, equivalent to 25,000 to 35,000 T cell genomes, went into each replicate PCR. The purified libraries were quantified using a Qubit 3.0 fluorometer, sized with a Bioanalyzer 2100, and then quantified again using the KAPA Library Quantification kit. Each immunoSEQ 96-well plate was sequenced on its own single-read 150-cycle Illumina NextSeq 550 flow cell. The paper's processing steps were these. Because the immunoSEQ output included only junctional sequences and no quality scores, the filtering could not be the same as the filtering used for full-length reads. To assign V/J genes and CDR3, sequences were annotated against IMGT germline references using PyIR, a Python wrapper for IgBLAST v1.9. Reads were removed for weak V/J assignments (E-value above 1e-6), missing CDR3, stop codons, out-of-frame junctions, or ambiguous translated residues. V3J clonotypes were defined as sequences sharing the same inferred V gene, J gene, and CDR3 amino acid sequence. Percentage overlap between repertoires was computed as shared unique clonotypes divided by the size of the smaller repertoire. Richness of each repertoire was evaluated using RTK rarefaction, the Chao1 estimator, and Recon v2.1 estimates of unobserved clonotypes. For all TCRbeta clonotypes obtained by the gDNA method from four donors, generation probabilities were computed with OLGA. This is the immuneACCESS table as TCRdb keeps it, with only in-frame sequences that have V and J called. A part of the clones is gone; compared with another copy, unresolved V genes explain less than half, and the rest is unexplained. The D gene and trimming were derived from the DNA, and the V and J assignments and clone size from that table. In this sample the table shows 1.5 million to 2.5 million clones, around 96% of which occur a single time. Around 1% of the sample rests with the top ten.

The sample holds one count of this clone. Its recognized antigen is unknown. The junction shows a germline mismatch at one end, possibly a read error. CDR1 and CDR2 were assigned from the germline V gene (reference sequence) as SSHAT and FNYEAQ. The CDR3 holds 14 amino acids from the cysteine to the phenylalanine. This entry keeps only the CDR3 DNA: 42 bases, framed from base 1. What the study reported, not specific to this receptor: Even with the large sequencing depth, rarefaction of the sorted-subset datasets indicated that sequencing was incomplete. Sharing across a handful of donors was observed for about 5% of naive CD4, under 4% of naive CD8, 2.3% of memory CD4, and around 0.44% of memory CD8 clonotypes. Estimated clonotype richness was generally larger for naive than for memory subsets. Compared with non-shared clonotypes, clonotypes shared by all four sorted-subset donors had higher generation probabilities. Based on pairwise subsampling, the degree of clonotype sharing among donors was expected to be affected by sequencing depth. Because the study included a small number of donors, the genetic and exposure-history diversity represented was limited. Sampling was limited to blood, and TCR repertoires in tissue likely differ from TCR repertoires in blood.

This sequence was found in a man aged 18-30 years in good health. Rearrangement joined TRBV7-7 to TRBJ1-1, with TRBD1 as a weak D call on 5 bases. Source material: naive CD8+ T cells sorted from blood. Taken with the paper, the label for cell subset or site translates to: CD45RA+CCR7+. Read as DNA, the sequence is TGTGCTAGCAGCTTAGCAGGGCAGCACACTGAAGCTTTCTTT. This sequence encodes CASSLAGQHTEAFF.